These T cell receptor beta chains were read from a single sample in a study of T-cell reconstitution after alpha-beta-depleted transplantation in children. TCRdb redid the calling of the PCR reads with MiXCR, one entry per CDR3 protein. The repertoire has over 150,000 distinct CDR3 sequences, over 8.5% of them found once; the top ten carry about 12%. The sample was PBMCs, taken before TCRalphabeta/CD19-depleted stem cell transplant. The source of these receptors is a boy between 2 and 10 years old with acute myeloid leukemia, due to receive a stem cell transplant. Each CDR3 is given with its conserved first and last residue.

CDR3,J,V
CSAEPGQGASEQYF,TRBJ2-7,TRBV20-1
CSAKTQRGDYNEQFF,TRBJ2-1,TRBV20-1
CSAILADTQYF,TRBJ2-3,TRBV20-1
CASSRQGSNYGYTF,TRBJ1-2,TRBV3-1
CASRLAGDLNEQYF,TRBJ2-7,TRBV6-1
CSATSGSSYEQYF,TRBJ2-7,TRBV20-1
CASSSPPGQPVLRSPLHF,TRBJ1-6,TRBV11-2
CASSYRAAGGGELFF,TRBJ2-2,TRBV9
CASSLDRGLGDEQFF,TRBJ2-1,TRBV5-6
CSASRDRRYTEAFF,TRBJ1-1,TRBV20-1
CASSSIGRPGYTF,TRBJ1-2,TRBV7-9
CASSLAGGLGNTIYF,TRBJ1-3,TRBV7-8
CASTPGTPYTEAFF,TRBJ1-1,TRBV6-1
CASSPRGWRGGREDTQYF,TRBJ2-3,TRBV11-2